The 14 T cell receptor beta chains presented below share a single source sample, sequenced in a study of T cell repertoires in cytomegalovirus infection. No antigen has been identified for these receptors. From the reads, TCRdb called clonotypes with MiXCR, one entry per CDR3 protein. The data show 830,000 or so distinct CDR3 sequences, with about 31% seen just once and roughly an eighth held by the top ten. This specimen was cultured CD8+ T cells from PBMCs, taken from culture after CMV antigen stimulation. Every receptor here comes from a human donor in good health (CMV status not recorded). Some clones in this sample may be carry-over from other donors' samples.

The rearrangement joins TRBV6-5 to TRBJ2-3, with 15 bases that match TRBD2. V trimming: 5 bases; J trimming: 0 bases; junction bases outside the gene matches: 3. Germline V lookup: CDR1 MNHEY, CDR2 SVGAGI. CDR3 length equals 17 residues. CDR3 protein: CASSGTSGGSSTDTQYF. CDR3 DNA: TGTGCCAGCAGTGGGACTAGCGGGGGGTCTAGCACAGATACGCAGTATTTT.

Written as DNA, the CDR3 is TGTGCCAGCAGGTTTCACCCACAGGGGGCCCAAGAGACCCAGTACTTC. Translating it yields CASRFHPQGAQETQYF. The gene calls are TRBV5-6 and TRBJ2-5; 9 bases agree with TRBD1. Per the germline V gene, CDR1 is SGHDT and CDR2 is YYEEEE. CDR3 length: 16 residues. Trimming took 5 bases from V and 1 from J; bases not matched to a gene: 9.

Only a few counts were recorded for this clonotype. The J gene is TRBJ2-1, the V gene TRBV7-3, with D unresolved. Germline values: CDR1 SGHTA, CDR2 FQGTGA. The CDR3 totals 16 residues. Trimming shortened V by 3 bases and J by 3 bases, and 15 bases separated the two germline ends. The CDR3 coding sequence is TGTGCCAGCAGCTTTTTTAGTTCCTTGGGCTACAATGAGCAGTTCTTC. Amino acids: CASSFFSSLGYNEQFF.

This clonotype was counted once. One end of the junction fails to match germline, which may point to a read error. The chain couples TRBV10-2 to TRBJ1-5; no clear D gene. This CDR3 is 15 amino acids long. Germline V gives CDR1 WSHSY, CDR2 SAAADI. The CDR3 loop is CTSMAGPYSNQPQHF. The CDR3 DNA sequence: TGCACCAGCATGGCAGGCCCTTATAGCAATCAGCCCCAGCATTTT.

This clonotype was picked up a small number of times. This chain's CDR3 is CASSELDGSSYEQYF. The CDR3 DNA is TGTGCCAGCAGTGAATTAGACGGCAGCTCCTACGAGCAGTACTTC. This chain uses TRBV6-1 with TRBJ2-7; no clear D. The germline gives CDR1 MNHNS, CDR2 SASEGT. CDR3 length: 15 amino acids. Trimming took 2 bases from V and 0 from J, leaving 11 bases between them.

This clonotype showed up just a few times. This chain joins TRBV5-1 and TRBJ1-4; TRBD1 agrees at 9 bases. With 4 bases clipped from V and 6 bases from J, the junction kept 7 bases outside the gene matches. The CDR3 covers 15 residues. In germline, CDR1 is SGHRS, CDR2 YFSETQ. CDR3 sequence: CASSARDREDEKLFF. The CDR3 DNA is TGCGCCAGCAGCGCTCGGGACAGGGAGGATGAAAAACTGTTTTTT.

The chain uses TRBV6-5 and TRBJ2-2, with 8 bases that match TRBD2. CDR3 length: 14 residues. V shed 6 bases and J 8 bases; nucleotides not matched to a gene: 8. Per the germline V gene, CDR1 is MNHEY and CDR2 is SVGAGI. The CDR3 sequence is CASRRTSSSGELFF. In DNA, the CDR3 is TGTGCCAGCAGGCGGACTAGCTCATCAGGGGAGCTGTTTTTT.

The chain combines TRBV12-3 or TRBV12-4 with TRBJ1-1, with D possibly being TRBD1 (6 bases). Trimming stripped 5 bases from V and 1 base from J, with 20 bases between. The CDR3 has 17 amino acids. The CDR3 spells CASSEQQGRRGNTEAFF. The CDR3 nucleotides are TGTGCCAGCAGTGAACAACAGGGAAGGAGGGGGAACACTGAAGCTTTCTTT.

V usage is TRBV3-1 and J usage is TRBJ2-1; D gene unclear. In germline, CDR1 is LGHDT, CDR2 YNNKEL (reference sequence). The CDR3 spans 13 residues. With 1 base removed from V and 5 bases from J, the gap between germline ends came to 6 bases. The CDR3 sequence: CASSQVRHNEQFF. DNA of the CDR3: TGTGCCAGCAGCCAAGTTAGGCACAATGAGCAGTTCTTC.

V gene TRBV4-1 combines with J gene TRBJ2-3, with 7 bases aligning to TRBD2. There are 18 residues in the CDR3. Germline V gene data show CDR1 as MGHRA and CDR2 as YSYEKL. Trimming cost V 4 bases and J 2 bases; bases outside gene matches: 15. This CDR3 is CASSPGLVAGEDTDTQYF. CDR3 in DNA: TGCGCCAGCAGCCCCGGTCTCGTGGCGGGGGAGGACACAGATACGCAGTATTTT.

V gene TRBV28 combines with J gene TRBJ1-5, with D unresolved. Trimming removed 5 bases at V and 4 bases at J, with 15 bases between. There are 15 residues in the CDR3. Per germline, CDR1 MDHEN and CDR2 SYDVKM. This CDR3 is CASSDLGSLNQPQHF. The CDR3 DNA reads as TGTGCCAGCAGTGACCTAGGGAGCCTTAATCAGCCCCAGCATTTT.

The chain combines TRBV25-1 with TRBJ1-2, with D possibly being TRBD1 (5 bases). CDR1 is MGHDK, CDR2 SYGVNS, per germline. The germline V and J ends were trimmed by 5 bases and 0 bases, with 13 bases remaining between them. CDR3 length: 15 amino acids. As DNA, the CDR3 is TGTGCCAGCAGTACCCTACAGGAGCCTAACTATGGCTACACCTTC. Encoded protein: CASSTLQEPNYGYTF.

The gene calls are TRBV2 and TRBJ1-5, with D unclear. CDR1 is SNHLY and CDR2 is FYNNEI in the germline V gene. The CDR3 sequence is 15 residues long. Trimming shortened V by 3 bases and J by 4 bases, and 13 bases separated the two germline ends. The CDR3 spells CASSEAGGRNQPQHF. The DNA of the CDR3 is TGTGCCAGCAGTGAGGCAGGAGGGAGAAATCAGCCCCAGCATTTT.

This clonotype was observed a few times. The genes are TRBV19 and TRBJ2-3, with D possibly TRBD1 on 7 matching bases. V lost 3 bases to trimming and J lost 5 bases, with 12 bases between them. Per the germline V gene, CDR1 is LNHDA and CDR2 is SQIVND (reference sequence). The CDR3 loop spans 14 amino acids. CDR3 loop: CASSMEGALDTQYF. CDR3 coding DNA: TGTGCCAGTAGTATGGAGGGGGCGTTAGATACGCAGTATTTT.